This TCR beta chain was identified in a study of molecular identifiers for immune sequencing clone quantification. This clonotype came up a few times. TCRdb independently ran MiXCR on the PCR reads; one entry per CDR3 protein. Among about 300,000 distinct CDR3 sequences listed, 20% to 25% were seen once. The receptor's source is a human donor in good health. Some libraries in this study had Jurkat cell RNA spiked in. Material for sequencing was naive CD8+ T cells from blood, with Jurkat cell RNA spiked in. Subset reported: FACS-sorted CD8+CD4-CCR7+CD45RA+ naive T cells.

The CDR3 protein is CASTLGTQYF. CDR3 coding DNA: TGTGCCAGCACTCTCGGTACCCAGTACTTC. The chain has TRBV2 and TRBJ2-5, with unresolved D. There are 10 residues in the CDR3. Trimming removed 7 bases at V and 8 bases at J, with 8 bases between. CDR1 and CDR2 from the germline V gene are SNHLY and FYNNEI.